The 21 T cell receptor beta chains presented below share a single source sample, sequenced in a study of cytomegalovirus exposure and HLA in healthy donors. The PCR used 60 Vbeta and 13 Jbeta primers. Sequenced by immunoSEQ multiplex PCR; TCRdb stores in-frame clones only, minus some. The data show 100,000 to 150,000 clones, 79% seen once. Source material: PBMCs. These receptors were collected from a male donor in good health and CMV-seronegative.

With regard to this clone: The junction departs from germline at one end; a sequencing error may be responsible. V is TRBV7-7 and J is TRBJ2-2, with 7 bases aligning to TRBD1. This CDR3 region has 14 residues. Germline assignment: CDR1 SSHAT and CDR2 FNYEAQ (reference sequence). CDR3: CASSSGQFTGELFF. In nucleotides, the CDR3 is TGTGCTAGCAGCTCGGGACAGTTCACCGGGGAGCTGTTTTTT.

The J gene is TRBJ2-3, the V gene TRBV10-3, with TRBD1 matching 10 bases. Germline V gene data show CDR1 as ENHRY and CDR2 as SYGVKD. This CDR3 has 14 amino acids. Unmatched junction bases numbered 3, after V lost 6 bases and J lost 3 bases. The CDR3 spells CAIRVDRGTDTQYF. DNA of the CDR3: TGTGCCATCAGAGTGGACAGGGGGACAGATACGCAGTATTTT.

Only one count was recorded for this clone. The chain links TRBV11-1 to TRBJ1-6; D call uncertain. This CDR3 comprises 14 residues. Trimming cost V 2 bases and J 7 bases, with 9 bases left between them. CDR1 is SGHAT, CDR2 FQDESV, per germline (reference sequence). The CDR3 DNA reads TGTGCCAGCAGCTTATCAGGAACGAATTCACCCCTCCACTTT. Protein: CASSLSGTNSPLHF.

V and J are TRBV5-5 and TRBJ1-1; TRBD1 agrees at 7 bases. The CDR3 has 15 residues. From germline, CDR1 is SGHKS and CDR2 YYEKEE (reference sequence). V gave up 4 bases and J gave up 4 bases; unmatched junction bases: 10. In DNA form, the CDR3 reads TGTGCCAGCAGCGCAAGGACAGGAGGTATCACTGAAGCTTTCTTT. It codes for CASSARTGGITEAFF.

Here the CDR3 reads CASSPSRGGSSPLHF. The CDR3 bases are TGTGCCAGCAGTCCCTCCCGGGGGGGAAGTTCACCCCTCCACTTT. The rearrangement links TRBV27 to TRBJ1-6; D is perhaps TRBD1 (5 bases). CDR3 length equals 15 residues. V shed 5 bases and J shed 9 bases, with 17 bases lying between them. From germline, CDR1 is MNHEY and CDR2 SMNVEV (reference sequence).

This clone was seen a handful of times. This chain connects TRBV6-1 to TRBJ1-5; D might be TRBD1 (5 bases). V lost 0 bases and J lost 6, with 21 bases in between. This CDR3 has 18 amino acids. Germline V gene sequence: CDR1 MNHNS, CDR2 SASEGT. The CDR3 DNA reads TGTGCCAGCAGTGAAGCTAGGGTGACAGTTCGAATCGGTCAGCCCCAGCATTTT. Its translation is CASSEARVTVRIGQPQHF.

This rearrangement joins TRBV5-1 to TRBJ2-7, with a possible D match to TRBD2 (6 bases). Trimming stripped 0 bases from V and 3 bases from J, with 13 bases between. The CDR3 covers 15 residues. Germline V CDR1 and CDR2: SGHRS, YFSETQ. CDR3 protein: CASSLEGGPFYEQYF. CDR3 nucleotide sequence: TGCGCCAGCAGCTTGGAGGGAGGTCCCTTCTACGAGCAGTACTTC.

The chain employs TRBV9 and TRBJ2-5, with a tentative D call TRBD2 (6 bases). Trimming removed 0 bases at V and 5 bases at J, with 8 bases between. CDR3 length equals 13 residues. Germline CDR1 is SGDLS and CDR2 is YYNGEE. The CDR3 loop is CASSVGGRETQYF. The CDR3 DNA reads TGTGCCAGCAGCGTAGGAGGGAGGGAGACCCAGTACTTC.

Points on this clone: A junction end diverges from the germline sequence, so it may reflect a read error. This chain connects TRBV6-1 to TRBJ1-1; D is ambiguous. This CDR3 has 13 residues. Germline V gene sequence: CDR1 MNHNS, CDR2 SASEGT. DNA for the CDR3: TGTGCCAGCAGGGAAGACGGGAACACTGAAGCTTTCTTT. This translates into CASREDGNTEAFF.

This chain links TRBV29-1 with TRBJ2-3, with D maybe TRBD1 (6 bases). The CDR3 runs 14 residues. Trimming removed 7 bases from V and 0 bases from J, with 14 bases in between. Looked up from germline, CDR1 is SQVTM and CDR2 is ANQGSEA. In nucleotides, the CDR3 is TGCAGCGCCATTCTAGGGGGTAGCACAGATACGCAGTATTTT. Protein: CSAILGGSTDTQYF.

CDR3 loop: CASSVRTSLQGNEQFF. The CDR3 bases are TGTGCCAGCAGTGTCCGGACTAGCCTCCAGGGGAATGAGCAGTTCTTC. V is TRBV28 and J is TRBJ2-1; TRBD2 matches 8 bases. CDR1 and CDR2 from the germline V gene are MDHEN and SYDVKM. The CDR3 is 16 amino acids. The V and J ends lost 5 bases and 7 bases, in that order; junction bases with no gene match: 13.

This clone came up a few times. This chain joins TRBV19 and TRBJ2-3; 7 nucleotides line up with TRBD2. Germline V gene sequence: CDR1 LNHDA, CDR2 SQIVND (reference sequence). The CDR3 is made up of 15 amino acids. Unmatched junction bases numbered 4, after V lost 3 bases and J lost 1 base. The CDR3 nucleotides read TGTGCCAGTAGTATCCTGACTAGCCGCACAGATACGCAGTATTTT. Its protein is CASSILTSRTDTQYF.

The J gene is TRBJ2-1, the V gene TRBV9, with 7 bases matching TRBD1. V lost 4 bases, J lost 6 bases, and 1 base stayed unmatched. CDR3 size: 12 residues. The germline CDR1 and CDR2 sequences are SGDLS and YYNGEE. The CDR3 spells CASSQGVNEQFF. CDR3 in DNA: TGTGCCAGCAGCCAGGGGGTCAATGAGCAGTTCTTC.

The chain has TRBV6-4 and TRBJ2-3; 9 bases line up with TRBD1. V dropped 6 bases and J dropped 3; count of bases not matched to a gene: 4. Germline loops: CDR1 MRHNA, CDR2 SNTAGT. The length of the CDR3 is 14 residues. The CDR3: CASSRQGVTDTQYF. The CDR3, as DNA: TGTGCCAGCAGCCGACAGGGGGTGACAGATACGCAGTATTTT.

The J gene is TRBJ2-5, the V gene TRBV19; possible D gene TRBD2, 7 bases. Per the germline V gene, CDR1 is LNHDA and CDR2 is SQIVND (reference sequence). V was cut by 4 bases and J by 2 bases, with 14 bases left in between. This CDR3 has 15 residues. CDR3 in amino acids: CASSKGGGLQETQYF. CDR3 DNA sequence: TGTGCCAGTAGTAAGGGCGGGGGCCTTCAAGAGACCCAGTACTTC.

Comment on this clone: Other DNA sequences in the same sample also yield this CDR3. This chain links TRBV30 with TRBJ1-5; tentatively, D is TRBD1 (5 bases). In germline, CDR1 is GTSNPN, CDR2 SVGIG (reference sequence). The CDR3 loop spans 13 amino acids. Trimming took off 0 bases at V and 5 bases at J, with 8 bases between the two ends. CDR3 nucleotides: TGTGCCTGGAGTGTACAAGGGGATCAGCCCCAGCATTTT. It codes for CAWSVQGDQPQHF.

The chain couples TRBV27 to TRBJ1-1; D may be TRBD1 (5 bases). The germline V gene encodes CDR1 MNHEY and CDR2 SMNVEV (reference sequence). The CDR3 runs 11 residues. Trimming shortened V by 8 bases and J by 8 bases, and 12 bases separated the two germline ends. The CDR3: CASHSGGEAFF. The DNA of the CDR3 is TGTGCCAGCCACTCCGGGGGAGAAGCTTTCTTT.

This chain uses TRBV5-6 with TRBJ2-1; 9 bases map to TRBD2. Losses at the gene ends were 7 bases for V and 2 bases for J; bases not matched to a gene: 4. Germline V gene lookup returns CDR1 SGHDT and CDR2 YYEEEE. There are 14 residues in the CDR3. The DNA of the CDR3 is TGTGCCAGCGGAGGCGGGGGGGCCTACAATGAGCAGTTCTTC. It is translated as CASGGGGAYNEQFF.

V gene TRBV7-2 combines with J gene TRBJ1-5; tentatively, D is TRBD1 (6 bases). This CDR3 has 15 amino acids. Trimming took off 5 bases at V and 6 bases at J, with 17 bases between the two ends. Germline values: CDR1 SGHTA, CDR2 FQGNSA. CDR3 residues: CASSPGQFVGQPQHF. CDR3 DNA sequence: TGTGCCAGCAGCCCCGGACAGTTCGTGGGTCAGCCCCAGCATTTT.

J is TRBJ1-2 and V is TRBV6-5; 8 nucleotides match TRBD1. The J segment lost 3 bases and the V segment lost 8 bases, leaving 11 bases of the junction unmatched. The CDR3 sequence is 15 residues long. Germline V gene lookup returns CDR1 MNHEY and CDR2 SVGAGI. CDR3 protein: CASSRLQGAYYGYTF. The CDR3, as DNA: TGTGCCAGCTCGCGGCTCCAGGGGGCCTACTATGGCTACACCTTC.

The chain carries TRBV7-8 and TRBJ1-1; D is undetermined. CDR1 is SGHVS and CDR2 is FQNEAQ in the germline V gene. The V gene lost 5 bases and the J gene lost 8 bases, with 15 bases spanning the gap. The CDR3 runs to 13 residues. In DNA form, the CDR3 reads TGTGCCAGCAGCCGCACGGTCGAGGGAGAAGCTTTCTTT. Translation: CASSRTVEGEAFF.